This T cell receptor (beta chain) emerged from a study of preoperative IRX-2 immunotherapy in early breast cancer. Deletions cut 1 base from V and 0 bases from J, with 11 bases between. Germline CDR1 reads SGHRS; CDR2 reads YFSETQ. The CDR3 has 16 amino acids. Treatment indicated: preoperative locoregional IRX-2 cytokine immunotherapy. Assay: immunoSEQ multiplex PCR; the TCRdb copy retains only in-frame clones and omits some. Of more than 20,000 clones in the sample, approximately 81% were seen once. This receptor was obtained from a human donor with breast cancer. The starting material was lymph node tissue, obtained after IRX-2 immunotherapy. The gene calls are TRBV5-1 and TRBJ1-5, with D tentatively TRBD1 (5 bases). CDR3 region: CASSLSGVDSNQPQHF. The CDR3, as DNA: TGCGCCAGCAGCTTGTCGGGGGTAGATAGCAATCAGCCCCAGCATTTT.